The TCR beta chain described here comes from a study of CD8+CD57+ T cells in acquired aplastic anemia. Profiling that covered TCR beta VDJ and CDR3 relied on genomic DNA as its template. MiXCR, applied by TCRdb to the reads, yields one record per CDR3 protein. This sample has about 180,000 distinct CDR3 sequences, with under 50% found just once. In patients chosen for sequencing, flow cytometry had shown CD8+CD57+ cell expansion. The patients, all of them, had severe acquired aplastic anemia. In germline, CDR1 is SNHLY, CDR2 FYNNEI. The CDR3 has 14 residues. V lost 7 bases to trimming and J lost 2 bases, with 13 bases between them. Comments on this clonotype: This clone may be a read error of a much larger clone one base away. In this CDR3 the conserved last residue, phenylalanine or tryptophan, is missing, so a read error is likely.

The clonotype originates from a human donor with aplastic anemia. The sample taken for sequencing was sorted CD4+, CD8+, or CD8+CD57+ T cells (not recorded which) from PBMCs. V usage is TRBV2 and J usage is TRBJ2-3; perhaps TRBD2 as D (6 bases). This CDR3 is CASTKGDSTDTQYS. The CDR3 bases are TGTGCCAGCACTAAAGGGGACTCCACAGATACGCAGTATTCT.